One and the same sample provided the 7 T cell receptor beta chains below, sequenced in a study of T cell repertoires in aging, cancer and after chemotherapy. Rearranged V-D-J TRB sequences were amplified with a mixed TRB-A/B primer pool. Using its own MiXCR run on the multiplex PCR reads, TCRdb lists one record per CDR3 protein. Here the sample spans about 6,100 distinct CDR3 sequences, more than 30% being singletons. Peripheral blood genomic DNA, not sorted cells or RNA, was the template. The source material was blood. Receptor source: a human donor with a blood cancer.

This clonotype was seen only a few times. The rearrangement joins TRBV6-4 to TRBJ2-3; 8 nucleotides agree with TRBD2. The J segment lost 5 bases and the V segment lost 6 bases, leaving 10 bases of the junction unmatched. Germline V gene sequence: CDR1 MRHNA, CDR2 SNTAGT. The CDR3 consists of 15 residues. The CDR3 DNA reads TGTGCCAGCAGCTCGGGGGGGCAGGGTGGAGATACGCAGTATTTT. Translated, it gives CASSSGGQGGDTQYF.

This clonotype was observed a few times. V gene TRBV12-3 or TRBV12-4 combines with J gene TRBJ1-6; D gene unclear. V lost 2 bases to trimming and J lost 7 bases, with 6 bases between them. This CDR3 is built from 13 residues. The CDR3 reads CASSLILNSPLHF. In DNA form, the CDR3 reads TGTGCCAGCAGTTTAATTCTGAATTCACCCCTCCACTTT.

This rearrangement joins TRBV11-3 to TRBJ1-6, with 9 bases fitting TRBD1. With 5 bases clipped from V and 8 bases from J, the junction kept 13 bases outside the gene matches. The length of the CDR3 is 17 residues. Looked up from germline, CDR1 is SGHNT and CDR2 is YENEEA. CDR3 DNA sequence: TGTGCCAGCAGCCAAGCCGGGACAGGGATTGGGGATTCACCCCTCCACTTT. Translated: CASSQAGTGIGDSPLHF.

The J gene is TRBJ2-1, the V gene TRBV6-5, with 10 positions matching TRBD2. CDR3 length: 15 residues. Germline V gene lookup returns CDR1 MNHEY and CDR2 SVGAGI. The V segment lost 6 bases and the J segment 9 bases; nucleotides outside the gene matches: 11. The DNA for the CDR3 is TGTGCCAGCAGGCGCGGAGCGGGAGGGTCGGGTGAGCAGTTCTTC. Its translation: CASRRGAGGSGEQFF.

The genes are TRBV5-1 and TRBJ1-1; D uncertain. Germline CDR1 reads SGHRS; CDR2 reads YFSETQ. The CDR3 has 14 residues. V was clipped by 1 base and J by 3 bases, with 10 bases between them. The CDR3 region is CASSLSGYDTEAFF. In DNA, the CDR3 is TGCGCCAGCAGCTTGTCCGGGTACGACACTGAAGCTTTCTTT.

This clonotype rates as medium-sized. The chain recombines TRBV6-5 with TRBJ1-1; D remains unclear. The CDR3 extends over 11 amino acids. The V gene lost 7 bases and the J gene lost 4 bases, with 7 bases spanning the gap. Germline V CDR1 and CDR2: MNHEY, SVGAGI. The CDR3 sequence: CASTTSTEAFF. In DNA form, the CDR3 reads TGTGCCAGCACCACGAGCACTGAAGCTTTCTTT.

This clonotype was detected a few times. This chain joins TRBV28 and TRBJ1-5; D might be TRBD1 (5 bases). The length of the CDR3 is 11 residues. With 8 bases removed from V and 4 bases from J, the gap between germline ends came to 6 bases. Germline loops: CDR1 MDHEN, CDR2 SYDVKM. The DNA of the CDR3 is TGTGCCAGCGGGGGTAATCAGCCCCAGCATTTT. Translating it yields CASGGNQPQHF.